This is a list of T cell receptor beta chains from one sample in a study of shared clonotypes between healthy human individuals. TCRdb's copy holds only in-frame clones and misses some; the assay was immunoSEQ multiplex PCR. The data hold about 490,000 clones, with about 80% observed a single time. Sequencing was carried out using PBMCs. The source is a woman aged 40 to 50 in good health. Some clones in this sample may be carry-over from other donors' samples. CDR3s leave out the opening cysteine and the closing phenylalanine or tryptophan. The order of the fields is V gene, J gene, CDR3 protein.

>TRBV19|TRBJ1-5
ASSIPSDSFGQPQH
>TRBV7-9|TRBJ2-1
ASSGTTSGRAGQF
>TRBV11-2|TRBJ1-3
ASSATGGWPGNTIY
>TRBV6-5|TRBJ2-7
ASNPAGGLTYEQH
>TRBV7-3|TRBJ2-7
ASSLMFEGLQY
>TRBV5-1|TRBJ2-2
ASSFDRATGELF
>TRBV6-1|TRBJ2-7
ASSKDRTSEEQY
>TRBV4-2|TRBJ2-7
ASSQGAGEGYEQY
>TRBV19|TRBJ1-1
ASSPRVGEAF
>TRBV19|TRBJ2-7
ASRETGGRNEQY
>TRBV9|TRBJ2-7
ASSVSLADSYEQY
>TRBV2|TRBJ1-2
ASSDPLGKAPVRGGYT
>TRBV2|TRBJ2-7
ASIEDRGYEQY
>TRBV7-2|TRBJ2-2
ASTPVGTGELF
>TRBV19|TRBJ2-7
ASSISRDRGYEQY
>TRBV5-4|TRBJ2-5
ASSMAPLQETQY
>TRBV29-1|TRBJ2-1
SVATLAGGNEQF
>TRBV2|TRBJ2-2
ASRDTGELF
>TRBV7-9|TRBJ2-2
ASSQIRPSGQLNSGELF
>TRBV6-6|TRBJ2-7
ASSKDSNPSSYEQY
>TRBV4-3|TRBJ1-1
ASSQEAQLEAF
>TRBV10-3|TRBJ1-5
AISAYVLDSNQPQH
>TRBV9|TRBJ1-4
ASSVAEGQRLNELF
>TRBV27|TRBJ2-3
ASRPLQATDTQY
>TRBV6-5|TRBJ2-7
ASRTPGGVYEQY
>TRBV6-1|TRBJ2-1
ASSERSGFNNEQF
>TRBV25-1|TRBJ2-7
ASSEGGKQY
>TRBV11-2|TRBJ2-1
ASSLTRRSSYNEQF
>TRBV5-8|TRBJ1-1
ASSLPGDNTEAF
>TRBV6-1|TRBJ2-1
ASRTYTSGNNEQF
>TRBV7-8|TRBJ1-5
ASSLGQFNQPQH
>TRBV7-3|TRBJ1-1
ASSSYNTEAF
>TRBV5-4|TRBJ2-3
ASSSPPRTSGGDTQY
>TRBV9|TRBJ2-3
ASSVAGTSGTDTQY
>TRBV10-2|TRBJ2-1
ASSESTGGEQF
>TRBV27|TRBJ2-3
ASSSWSSTDTQY
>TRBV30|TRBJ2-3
AWSMTSGRWGDTQY
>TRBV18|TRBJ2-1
ASSPPVPLPLI
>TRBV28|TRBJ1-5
SASTSFAGAQPQH
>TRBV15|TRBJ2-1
ATSREQVYNEQF
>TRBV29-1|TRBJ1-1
SVGPGTGLKAF
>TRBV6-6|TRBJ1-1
ASSPGSLNTEAF
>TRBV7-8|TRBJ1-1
ASSPWGQGIGEAF
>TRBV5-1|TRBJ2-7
ASSSDGYYEQY
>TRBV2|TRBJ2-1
ASSFLADNEQF
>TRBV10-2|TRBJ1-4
ASRGTGTTNEKLF
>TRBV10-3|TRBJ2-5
AISSGTSGRSETQY
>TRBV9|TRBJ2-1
ASSAGPGTSGSNEQF
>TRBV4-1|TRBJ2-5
ASSHGGGSETQY
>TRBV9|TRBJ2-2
ASSTTTNTGELF
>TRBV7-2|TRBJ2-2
ASSLASLASGELF
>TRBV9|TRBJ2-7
ASSVRGVGEQY
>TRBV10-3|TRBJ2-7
AISGEVYEQY